This T cell receptor beta chain was captured in a study of metastatic and nonmetastatic thyroid tumors. Across the study: Repertoires were compared across blood and tumor or nodule tissue from malignant and benign thyroid patients. Findings and caveats of the study: Benign nodules reportedly had significantly lower TCR beta diversity than malignant thyroid tumors in blood and tumor.

Ahead of thyroid surgery, no patient had received treatment of any kind. Original processing methods: Using the CDR3 differences seen across clinicopathological groups, the authors built a distant-metastasis classifier for papillary thyroid cancer, which was meant to discriminate distant-metastatic patients. TCRdb ran MiXCR on the PCR reads. These V and J calls originate from TCRdb's pipeline instead of the authors' own analysis. The sample holds tens of thousands of clones; around 20% are singletons and the top ten take 3.8%. This clone has just a few counts. Its antigen is not identified. Sequencing was carried out using blood. The receptor comes from a male donor with papillary thyroid cancer or a benign thyroid nodule (not recorded which). Some clones in this sample may be carry-over from other donors' samples.

DNA of the CDR3: TGCAGTGCTGTGAAACCTGAAGCTTTCTTT. It encodes CSAVKPEAFF. J is TRBJ1-1 and V is TRBV20-1; the D is unclear. Trimming took off 5 bases at V and 6 bases at J, with 7 bases between the two ends. Germline CDR1 DFQATT, CDR2 SNEGSKA (reference sequence). The CDR3 length is 10 residues.